The 25 T cell receptor beta chains listed next were all sequenced from one sample in a study of blood T cell repertoires in COVID-19. The method was immunoSEQ multiplex PCR; TCRdb's version includes in-frame clones alone and lacks a portion of them. The sample yields roughly 230,000 clones, 80% to 90% seen once. Sequencing was performed on peripheral blood. Every receptor here comes from a man aged 35 to 55 with active or convalescent COVID-19.

The chain uses TRBV4-2 and TRBJ1-3; 9 bases match TRBD1. Germline trimming cut 4 bases from V and 0 bases from J; bases unmatched to any gene: 7. The V gene's germline CDR1 is LGHNA and CDR2 YNFKEQ. The CDR3 loop spans 17 amino acids. CDR3 amino acids: CASSRDRVSLSGNTIYF. The CDR3 DNA reads as TGTGCCAGCAGCCGGGACAGGGTTTCCCTCTCTGGAAACACCATATATTTT.

The chain is built from TRBV29-1 and TRBJ2-7; TRBD2 is a possible D gene (6 bases). The V end lost 8 bases, the J end lost 6 bases, and 17 bases lay between the germline ends. Germline V gives CDR1 SQVTM, CDR2 ANQGSEA. The CDR3 covers 12 residues. CDR3 sequence (DNA): TGCAGCTTTGGAATCGGGGGAGGCGAGCAGTACTTC. This translates into CSFGIGGGEQYF.

The gene calls are TRBV4-1 and TRBJ1-1; 10 nucleotides align to TRBD1. J lost 0 bases, V lost 2 bases, and 9 bases had no gene match. Germline loops: CDR1 MGHRA, CDR2 YSYEKL. CDR3 length: 18 residues. The CDR3 here is CASSQTRDRGLMNTEAFF. In nucleotides, the CDR3 is TGCGCCAGCAGCCAAACTCGGGACAGGGGTCTTATGAACACTGAAGCTTTCTTT.

The V gene is TRBV7-3, the J gene TRBJ1-6, with TRBD1 identical over 7 bases. Germline V lookup: CDR1 SGHTA, CDR2 FQGTGA. Unmatched junction bases numbered 3, after V lost 2 bases and J lost 5 bases. This CDR3 region has 15 residues. CDR3 nucleotide sequence: TGTGCCAGCAGCTTAGGGACAGCCAATAATTCACCCCTCCACTTT. Residues: CASSLGTANNSPLHF.

The genes are TRBV5-8 and TRBJ1-1; D not certain. The CDR3 totals 14 residues. Germline CDR1 and CDR2: SGHTS and YDEGEE. V was trimmed by 0 bases and J by 6 bases, leaving 12 bases between them. CDR3 DNA sequence: TGTGCCAGCAGCTTGGCTGCAGGCTTTTCTGAAGCTTTCTTT. Encoded protein: CASSLAAGFSEAFF.

CDR3 in amino acids: CASSPGFEPQHF. The CDR3 DNA is TGTGCCAGCAGTCCCGGGTTTGAGCCCCAGCATTTT. This rearrangement joins TRBV6-2 or TRBV6-3 to TRBJ1-5; D not resolved. Germline loops: CDR1 MNHEY, CDR2 SVGEGT. Trimming shortened V by 5 bases and J by 8 bases, and 10 bases separated the two germline ends. The CDR3 loop spans 12 amino acids.

The rearrangement uses TRBV6-5 and TRBJ1-4; D unclear. Trimming shortened V by 6 bases and J by 0 bases, and 8 bases separated the two germline ends. The germline gives CDR1 MNHEY, CDR2 SVGAGI. The CDR3 contains 14 residues. This CDR3 is CASRSGTTNEKLFF. Written as DNA, the CDR3 is TGTGCCAGCAGGTCTGGCACAACTAATGAAAAACTGTTTTTT.

The V gene is TRBV19, the J gene TRBJ1-2, with D perhaps TRBD1 (6 bases). Germline lookup yields CDR1 LNHDA and CDR2 SQIVND (reference sequence). This CDR3 is 18 amino acids long. V lost 5 bases to trimming and J lost 3 bases, with 25 bases between them. CDR3 loop: CASSPHLSLGGADYGYTF. The CDR3 region has the DNA TGTGCCAGTAGTCCTCATCTATCTCTTGGGGGGGCGGACTATGGCTACACCTTC. The whole variable domain, remainder taken from reference TRBV19 and TRBJ1-2, is DGGITQSPKYLFRKEGQNVTLSCEQNLNHDAMYWYRQDPGQGLRLIYYSQIVNDFQKGDIAEGYSVSREKKESFPLTVTSAQKNPTAFYLCASSPHLSLGGADYGYTFGSGTRLTVV.

The V gene is TRBV12-5, the J gene TRBJ2-6; 10 bases line up with TRBD1. J gave up 0 bases and V 4 bases, and 6 bases lay outside the gene matches. Germline V CDR1 and CDR2: LGHNT, FRNRAP. The CDR3 loop spans 18 amino acids. The CDR3: CASGSGTGVLSGANVLTF. CDR3 bases: TGTGCTAGTGGTTCGGGGACAGGGGTACTCTCTGGGGCCAACGTCCTGACTTTC.

This rearrangement joins TRBV29-1 to TRBJ1-1; D unclear. Germline V gene lookup returns CDR1 SQVTM and CDR2 ANQGSEA. V lost 6 bases and J 4 bases, leaving 12 bases between the germline ends. CDR3 size: 12 residues. CDR3 sequence: CSVPGVATEAFF. The CDR3, as DNA: TGCAGCGTCCCCGGGGTGGCCACTGAAGCTTTCTTT.

The rearrangement links TRBV6-5 to TRBJ2-2; D is unclear. CDR3 length: 11 residues. The V gene lost 6 bases and the J gene lost 10 bases, with 9 bases spanning the gap. In germline, CDR1 is MNHEY, CDR2 SVGAGI. The CDR3 protein is CASRNSVELFF. The CDR3 DNA is TGTGCCAGCAGGAACTCCGTGGAGCTGTTTTTT.

The gene calls are TRBV11-3 and TRBJ2-3; tentatively, D is TRBD2 (5 bases). The CDR3 loop spans 15 amino acids. From germline, CDR1 is SGHNT and CDR2 YENEEA. Trimming shortened V by 1 base and J by 0 bases, and 8 bases separated the two germline ends. The DNA of the CDR3 is TGTGCCAGCAGCTTAGTCGGCGGGAGCACAGATACGCAGTATTTT. Translation: CASSLVGGSTDTQYF.

J is TRBJ2-3 and V is TRBV7-2; 8 nucleotides align to TRBD2. Trimming at V came to 5 bases and at J to 1 base, leaving 5 bases not matched to a gene. The CDR3 runs 15 residues. The germline V gene has CDR1 SGHTA and CDR2 FQGNSA. CDR3 loop: CASSPTGGGTDTQYF. DNA of the CDR3: TGTGCCAGCAGCCCCACCGGGGGGGGCACAGATACGCAGTATTTT.

The V and J genes are TRBV7-2 and TRBJ1-4; D call uncertain. The germline CDR1 and CDR2 sequences are SGHTA and FQGNSA. CDR3 length: 16 residues. V was trimmed by 2 bases and J by 1 base, leaving 11 bases between them. The CDR3 sequence is CASSLKAILTNEKLFF. Here the CDR3 DNA reads TGTGCCAGCAGCTTAAAAGCTATCCTAACTAATGAAAAACTGTTTTTT. The full variable domain, in which reference TRBV7-2 and TRBJ1-4 provide the parts outside the CDR3, is GAGVSQSPSNKVTEKGKDVELRCDPISGHTALYWYRQSLGQGLEFLIYFQGNSAPDKSGLPSDRFSAERTGGSVSTLTIQRTQQEDSAVYLCASSLKAILTNEKLFFGSGTQLSVL.

The chain couples TRBV4-2 to TRBJ2-6, with no clear D. The CDR3 length is 18 residues. Germline assignment: CDR1 LGHNA and CDR2 YNFKEQ. Trimming took off 4 bases at V and 0 bases at J, with 16 bases between the two ends. The CDR3 sequence: CASSPQVWASSGANVLTF. In DNA, the CDR3 is TGTGCCAGCAGCCCCCAGGTGTGGGCAAGCTCTGGGGCCAACGTCCTGACTTTC.

The gene calls are TRBV5-6 and TRBJ2-7, with D perhaps TRBD1 (6 bases). Germline assignment: CDR1 SGHDT and CDR2 YYEEEE. The V and J ends lost 0 bases and 2 bases respectively, with 9 bases between them. The CDR3 runs 14 residues. The CDR3 protein is CASSLAQGTYEQYF. The CDR3, as DNA: TGTGCCAGCAGCTTGGCTCAGGGGACCTACGAGCAGTACTTC.

This clone occurred once. This sequence joins TRBV5-4 and TRBJ2-2, with 8 bases aligning to TRBD1. CDR3 length: 15 amino acids. Looked up from germline, CDR1 is SGHNT and CDR2 is YYREEE (reference sequence). With 3 bases clipped from V and 4 bases from J, the junction kept 5 bases outside the gene matches. The CDR3, as DNA: TGTGCCAGCAGCTCCAGGGGGCCTGGCACCGGGGAGCTGTTTTTT. Translating gives CASSSRGPGTGELFF.

The chain couples TRBV7-2 to TRBJ2-3; 7 nucleotides match TRBD1. Germline V gene data show CDR1 as SGHTA and CDR2 as FQGNSA. CDR3 size: 16 residues. V trimming: 5 bases; J trimming: 5 bases; junction bases outside the gene matches: 13. The CDR3 DNA follows: TGTGCCAGCAGCGCATCCTGGGACAGACGACAAGATACGCAGTATTTT. Translated, it gives CASSASWDRRQDTQYF.

This clone appeared a single time. The rearrangement joins TRBV28 to TRBJ1-5; possibly TRBD1 for D (5 bases). CDR1 is MDHEN, CDR2 SYDVKM, per germline. V dropped 5 bases and J dropped 0 bases, with 20 bases sitting between them. The CDR3 contains 18 residues. The CDR3 nucleotides are TGTGCCAGCAGTGGTACTATTTTGGACACCTATAGCAATCAGCCCCAGCATTTT. Protein: CASSGTILDTYSNQPQHF.

This clone was picked up one time. The chain links TRBV5-6 to TRBJ1-4; no definite D call. Germline V gene data show CDR1 as SGHDT and CDR2 as YYEEEE. The CDR3 loop spans 15 amino acids. V dropped 5 bases and J dropped 3 bases, with 14 bases sitting between them. The chain's CDR3 is CASSFFSGANEKLFF. The CDR3 region has the DNA TGTGCCAGCAGTTTTTTCAGTGGAGCTAATGAAAAACTGTTTTTT.

This clone has a single count. This chain joins TRBV24-1 and TRBJ2-1, with TRBD2 as a possible D gene (6 bases). There are 13 residues in the CDR3. Trimming took 7 bases from V and 8 from J, leaving 14 bases between them. The germline gives CDR1 KGHDR, CDR2 SFDVKD. CDR3 coding DNA: TGTGCCACCAGGAACGCGGGGAGCCATGAGCAGTTCTTC. This sequence encodes CATRNAGSHEQFF.

Here the CDR3 reads CASSLGTDARTEAFF. The CDR3 DNA is TGTGCCAGCAGCTTAGGGACAGACGCGAGGACTGAAGCTTTCTTT. V gene TRBV11-3 combines with J gene TRBJ1-1, with D perhaps matching TRBD1 (6 bases). Germline-derived CDR1 and CDR2 are SGHNT and YENEEA. This CDR3 is 15 amino acids long. V lost 1 base to trimming and J lost 5 bases, with 14 bases between them.

This clone showed up just once. The chain combines TRBV28 with TRBJ1-2; maybe TRBD1 (6 bases). Germline V gene lookup returns CDR1 MDHEN and CDR2 SYDVKM. V shed 2 bases and J shed 2 bases, with 9 bases lying between them. This CDR3 spans 14 amino acids. The CDR3 is CASSLPGVNYGYTF. CDR3 sequence (DNA): TGTGCCAGCAGTTTACCAGGGGTCAACTATGGCTACACCTTC.

The sample holds one count of this clone. The chain is built from TRBV30 and TRBJ2-7, with a weak D call TRBD1 (5 bases). V lost 1 base and J 5 bases, leaving 12 bases between the germline ends. The CDR3 consists of 13 residues. Germline CDR1 GTSNPN, CDR2 SVGIG (reference sequence). CDR3 in amino acids: CAWSGQGAHEQYF. The CDR3 DNA is TGTGCCTGGAGTGGGCAGGGCGCCCACGAGCAGTACTTC.

The chain recombines TRBV29-1 with TRBJ1-2, with 7 bases identical to TRBD1. The CDR3 consists of 16 residues. J was trimmed by 7 bases and V by 0 bases; bases with no gene match: 14. The germline V gene has CDR1 SQVTM and CDR2 ANQGSEA. The CDR3 nucleotides read TGCAGCGTTGAAGACCATGAGGACAGGCCCCCGGGTGGCTACACCTTC. Protein product: CSVEDHEDRPPGGYTF.